Below, 27 T cell receptor beta chains from the same sample are listed, as sequenced in a study of CD8 T cells in ankylosing spondylitis. TCRdb redid the calling of the 5' RACE reads with MiXCR, one entry per CDR3 protein. The profile covers roughly 130,000 distinct CDR3 sequences, with 7% appearing a single time and about 12% taken by the ten largest. Sequenced material: blood, either unsorted or a sorted T cell fraction (not recorded which). The receptors were sampled from a male donor with ankylosing spondylitis or in good health (not recorded which).

The chain has TRBV12-3 or TRBV12-4 and TRBJ1-1, with D perhaps matching TRBD1 (6 bases). The CDR3 is 14 residues long. V was cut by 2 bases and J by 0 bases, with 7 bases left in between. In DNA, the CDR3 is TGTGCCAGCAGTTTAAGGGGGGTGAACACTGAAGCTTTCTTT. Protein sequence: CASSLRGVNTEAFF.

This clonotype was recorded at least ten times. V is TRBV15 and J is TRBJ2-3; the D call may be TRBD1 or TRBD2 (5 bases each). Between the trimmed V and J ends, which lost 3 bases and 3 bases, there was a span of 19 bases. The CDR3 has 17 residues. Per the germline V gene, CDR1 is LNHNV and CDR2 is YYDKDF (reference sequence). This chain's CDR3 is CATSREESGRVTDTQYF. The CDR3 nucleotides are TGTGCCACCAGCAGGGAGGAAAGCGGCAGGGTTACAGATACGCAGTATTTT.

This clonotype was observed many times. This chain joins TRBV6-1 and TRBJ2-3; TRBD2 matches at 12 bases. Looked up from germline, CDR1 is MNHNS and CDR2 is SASEGT. The CDR3 runs 16 residues. Trimming removed 5 bases from V and 6 bases from J; junction bases left unmatched: 9. CDR3 bases: TGTGCCAGCAGTCCGGAACTAGCGGGAGGTTCGGATACGCAGTATTTT. This codes for CASSPELAGGSDTQYF.

This clonotype was seen many times. The chain links TRBV20-1 to TRBJ2-1; 7 bases fit TRBD2. The CDR3 contains 13 residues. After removal of 3 bases from V and 1 base from J, the junction contained 0 bases not matched to a gene. Per the germline V gene, CDR1 is DFQATT and CDR2 is SNEGSKA (reference sequence). The DNA of the CDR3 is TGCAGTGCTAGCGGGGGGTCCTACAATGAGCAGTTCTTC. It is translated as CSASGGSYNEQFF.

This clonotype was detected ten times or more. The genes are TRBV9 and TRBJ2-1; TRBD2 agrees at 9 bases. CDR3 length: 15 residues. Unmatched junction bases numbered 4, after V lost 4 bases and J lost 2 bases. Germline CDR1 SGDLS, CDR2 YYNGEE. The CDR3: CASSNGLATYNEQFF. CDR3 DNA sequence: TGTGCCAGCAGCAACGGACTAGCGACCTACAATGAGCAGTTCTTC.

This clonotype was seen ten or more times. The CDR3 here is CSVPGPRGEQFF. The CDR3 nucleotides read TGCAGCGTGCCGGGACCCCGTGGTGAGCAGTTCTTC. This chain connects TRBV29-1 to TRBJ2-1; D is perhaps TRBD1 or TRBD2 (5 bases each). Trimming stripped 6 bases from V and 9 bases from J, with 15 bases between. Per germline, CDR1 SQVTM and CDR2 ANQGSEA. CDR3 size: 12 residues.

The CDR3 is CASSRPGQGGTDTQYF. CDR3 in DNA: TGTGCCAGCTCACGGCCGGGACAGGGGGGCACAGATACGCAGTATTTT. The rearrangement uses TRBV18 and TRBJ2-3; 11 bases are a match to TRBD1. V lost 4 bases to trimming and J lost 1 base; unmatched junction nucleotides: 4. The CDR3 sequence is 16 residues long. Germline-derived CDR1 and CDR2 are KGHSH and LQKENI.

At least ten counts were recorded for this clonotype. This rearrangement joins TRBV10-3 to TRBJ1-1; possible D gene TRBD1, 5 bases. Per germline, CDR1 ENHRY and CDR2 SYGVKD. V was shortened by 4 bases and J by 3 bases, with 12 bases between the two germline ends. The CDR3 covers 14 residues. CDR3 in amino acids: CAISAGRQDTEAFF. CDR3 DNA: TGTGCCATCAGTGCGGGACGCCAAGACACTGAAGCTTTCTTT.

This clonotype was seen at least ten times. The chain has TRBV6-2 or TRBV6-3 and TRBJ2-5, with 12 positions matching TRBD2. This CDR3 has 15 residues. The trim removed 8 bases at V and 4 bases at J, leaving 8 bases unmatched. In germline, CDR1 is MNHEY, CDR2 SVGEGT. CDR3: CASSRLAGDRETQYF. The CDR3 DNA reads TGTGCCAGCTCAAGACTAGCGGGAGATCGAGAGACCCAGTACTTC.

In its sample, this clonotype was seen many times. This CDR3 reads CASSLYRGTDTQYF. The CDR3 bases are TGTGCCAGCTCGCTTTACAGGGGAACAGATACGCAGTATTTT. The gene calls are TRBV18 and TRBJ2-3; 7 bases line up with TRBD1. The ends lost 6 bases at V and 3 bases at J; junction bases unmatched: 6. The V gene's germline CDR1 is KGHSH and CDR2 LQKENI. The CDR3 totals 14 residues.

This clonotype was observed at least ten times. CDR3 region: CSARSQGPYEQYF. In nucleotides, the CDR3 is TGCAGTGCTAGGTCCCAGGGACCCTACGAGCAGTACTTC. This rearrangement joins TRBV20-1 to TRBJ2-7, with D possibly called TRBD1 or TRBD2 (5 bases each). The length of the CDR3 is 13 residues. V shed 3 bases and J shed 2 bases, with 11 bases lying between them. Germline V gene sequence: CDR1 DFQATT, CDR2 SNEGSKA (reference sequence).

This clonotype has at least ten counts. The chain recombines TRBV4-1 with TRBJ2-3, with D possibly TRBD1 on 8 matching bases. The V gene's germline CDR1 is MGHRA and CDR2 YSYEKL. The CDR3 spans 15 residues. Trimming cost V 6 bases and J 4 bases, with 17 bases left between them. Here the CDR3 reads CASRLGQGGADTQYF. CDR3 nucleotides: TGCGCCAGCAGACTTGGACAGGGAGGGGCAGATACGCAGTATTTT.

This clonotype came up many times. The chain recombines TRBV20-1 with TRBJ1-2; D uncertain. The V gene lost 6 bases and the J gene lost 6 bases, with 5 bases spanning the gap. Per the germline V gene, CDR1 is DFQATT and CDR2 is SNEGSKA (reference sequence). This CDR3 is built from 9 residues. The CDR3 loop reads CSAGNGYTF. The CDR3 coding sequence is TGCAGTGCCGGGAATGGCTACACCTTC.

The chain recombines TRBV5-6 with TRBJ2-7, with D perhaps matching TRBD1 or TRBD2 (6 bases each). Germline CDR1 is SGHDT and CDR2 is YYEEEE. The germline V and J ends were trimmed by 4 bases and 1 base, with 12 bases remaining between them. The CDR3 is 14 residues long. CDR3 coding DNA: TGTGCCAGCAGCGGAGGGGGTTTTTCCTACGAGCAGTACTTC. This translates into CASSGGGFSYEQYF.

This clonotype was detected many times. The V call is TRBV18, the J call TRBJ2-1; 11 bases fit TRBD1. The CDR3 extends over 16 amino acids. The V gene's germline CDR1 is KGHSH and CDR2 LQKENI. Trimming took 3 bases from V and 7 from J; bases not matched to a gene: 8. CDR3 protein: CASSPLGDRGRNEQFF. The CDR3 bases are TGTGCCAGCTCACCCCTGGGGGACAGGGGGAGGAATGAGCAGTTCTTC.

In this sample, this clonotype turned up many times. The V call is TRBV7-9, the J call TRBJ2-7, with D possibly TRBD2 on 6 matching bases. Trimming pared 5 bases from V and 4 bases from J, leaving 12 bases between. Germline values: CDR1 SEHNR, CDR2 FQNEAQ (reference sequence). The CDR3 consists of 13 residues. The CDR3, as DNA: TGTGCCAGCAGCGAACCGGGGAGGTACGAGCAGTACTTC. This translates into CASSEPGRYEQYF.

This clonotype has ten or more counts. The chain has TRBV6-5 and TRBJ2-3; D is unresolved. The CDR3 runs 15 residues. Germline V gives CDR1 MNHEY, CDR2 SVGAGI. The V gene lost 2 bases and the J gene lost 2 bases, with 11 bases spanning the gap. The CDR3 loop reads CASSYGGLFTDTQYF. The CDR3 DNA sequence: TGTGCCAGCAGTTACGGTGGCCTTTTCACAGATACGCAGTATTTT.

This clonotype occurred a few times. The chain is built from TRBV3-1 and TRBJ2-1; 10 positions match TRBD2. Trimming took 0 bases from V and 3 from J; bases not matched to a gene: 8. Germline V gene sequence: CDR1 LGHDT, CDR2 YNNKEL (reference sequence). The CDR3 covers 18 residues. For the CDR3, the DNA is TGTGCCAGCAGCCAAGATCTGGGGCTAGCGGGGGACTACAATGAGCAGTTCTTC. This sequence encodes CASSQDLGLAGDYNEQFF.

This clonotype has at least ten counts. The chain couples TRBV7-3 to TRBJ2-2, with TRBD2 as a possible D gene (5 bases). Trimming removed 5 bases at V and 2 bases at J, with 9 bases between. This CDR3 has 14 amino acids. CDR1 is SGHTA and CDR2 is FQGTGA in the germline V gene. In nucleotides, the CDR3 is TGTGCCAGCAGCGCGGGCAGTAACACCGGGGAGCTGTTTTTT. Protein product: CASSAGSNTGELFF.

This clonotype was recorded at least ten times. The chain carries TRBV6-5 and TRBJ1-4; unclear D gene. Between the trimmed V and J ends, which lost 4 bases and 8 bases, there was a span of 23 bases. This CDR3 has 17 residues. Germline loops: CDR1 MNHEY, CDR2 SVGAGI. As DNA, the CDR3 is TGTGCCAGCAGTTTTCGTCTGGACTCTGCGACTCGGGAAAAACTGTTTTTT. As protein: CASSFRLDSATREKLFF.

This clonotype appeared many times. This rearrangement joins TRBV20-1 to TRBJ1-1; TRBD1 matches at 8 bases. Germline CDR1 and CDR2: DFQATT and SNEGSKA (reference sequence). The CDR3 covers 15 residues. Losses at the gene ends were 1 base for V and 3 bases for J; bases not matched to a gene: 7. CDR3 sequence: CSARGLDRGDTEAFF. The CDR3 nucleotides are TGCAGTGCTAGAGGGCTAGACAGGGGTGACACTGAAGCTTTCTTT.

This clonotype was detected many times. The chain is built from TRBV5-1 and TRBJ1-4, with D uncertain. Trimming stripped 5 bases from V and 0 bases from J, with 5 bases between. Germline CDR1 is SGHRS and CDR2 is YFSETQ. CDR3 length: 13 residues. In DNA, the CDR3 is TGCGCCAGCAGTGGCTCAACTAATGAAAAACTGTTTTTT. Protein product: CASSGSTNEKLFF. The full variable domain, in which reference TRBV5-1 and TRBJ1-4 provide the parts outside the CDR3, is KAGVTQTPRYLIKTRGQQVTLSCSPISGHRSVSWYQQTPGQGLQFLFEYFSETQRNKGNFPGRFSGRQFSNSRSEMNVSTLELGDSALYLCASSGSTNEKLFFGSGTQLSVL.

This clonotype was counted at least ten times. The V call is TRBV7-2, the J call TRBJ1-5; D unclear. Germline-derived CDR1 and CDR2 are SGHTA and FQGNSA. Trimming shortened V by 4 bases and J by 1 base, and 17 bases separated the two germline ends. This CDR3 has 17 amino acids. The CDR3 protein is CASSSDPQVFSNQPQHF. CDR3 nucleotides: TGTGCCAGCAGCTCAGACCCACAAGTTTTCAGCAATCAGCCCCAGCATTTT.

This clonotype was recorded a few times. V usage is TRBV5-1 and J usage is TRBJ2-3; D not resolved. The V gene lost 3 bases and the J gene lost 0 bases, with 11 bases spanning the gap. The CDR3 consists of 15 residues. CDR1 and CDR2 from the germline V gene are SGHRS and YFSETQ. The CDR3 coding sequence is TGCGCCAGCAGCTCGACGTTCTCTAGCACAGATACGCAGTATTTT. This codes for CASSSTFSSTDTQYF.

The table lists this clonotype with many counts. CDR3 protein: CAIKSQGSTGELFF. The CDR3 coding sequence is TGCGCCATCAAATCACAGGGGTCCACCGGGGAGCTGTTTTTT. The rearrangement joins TRBV10-2 to TRBJ2-2, with 7 bases fitting TRBD1. The CDR3 consists of 14 residues. Germline V gene sequence: CDR1 WSHSY, CDR2 SAAADI. With 10 bases clipped from V and 4 bases from J, the junction kept 9 bases outside the gene matches.

The chain recombines TRBV5-6 with TRBJ2-5; D gene ambiguous. Germline V lookup: CDR1 SGHDT, CDR2 YYEEEE. The CDR3 consists of 14 residues. The V end lost 8 bases, the J end lost 5 bases, and 19 bases lay between the germline ends. This CDR3 reads CARGPGQVGETQYF. In DNA form, the CDR3 reads TGTGCCAGGGGCCCCGGTCAGGTTGGGGAGACCCAGTACTTC.

In its sample, this clonotype was seen many times. The chain is built from TRBV4-1 and TRBJ2-7, with D tentatively TRBD1 (5 bases). This CDR3 comprises 17 residues. V was cut by 0 bases and J by 0 bases, with 15 bases left in between. In germline, CDR1 is MGHRA, CDR2 YSYEKL. CDR3 in amino acids: CASSQDLRDSTSYEQYF. The CDR3 DNA sequence: TGCGCCAGCAGCCAAGATCTGCGAGACAGCACCTCCTACGAGCAGTACTTC.